This TCR beta chain was captured in a study of early T cells in non-severe SARS-CoV-2 infection. Overall study context: The sequenced material was bulk RNA from unsorted whole blood, and its chains were unpaired. The study's findings and limits: There was a bias toward anti-spike CD8 responses in VDJdb matching, which missed private and CD4 specificities.

The library protocol tagged individual cDNA molecules with unique molecular identifiers. From the 5' RACE reads, TCRdb called clonotypes with MiXCR, one entry per CDR3 protein. Here the sample spans 81,000 or so distinct CDR3 sequences, less than 15% being singletons. Germline CDR1 is MNHNY and CDR2 is SVGAGI (reference sequence). The CDR3 has 17 residues. The germline V and J ends were trimmed by 4 bases and 1 base, with 20 bases remaining between them. As to this clonotype: Its antigen is still unknown.

This chain links TRBV6-6 with TRBJ2-7; D possibly corresponds to TRBD2 (6 bases). The specimen sequenced was whole blood. This TCR was sampled from an adult who was a healthcare worker with PCR-confirmed SARS-CoV-2 infection or an uninfected control (not recorded which). CDR3 coding DNA: TGTGCCAGCAGTTCGCGTCGGGGGTTAAGCGGTTCCTACGAGCAGTACTTC. It codes for CASSSRRGLSGSYEQYF.